Each of the 27 T cell receptor beta chains below was sequenced from the same sample in a study of blood T cell repertoires in COVID-19 (dated by TCRdb to about 2020). The method was the immunoSEQ multiplex PCR assay. The source is immuneACCESS, and TCRdb retained only in-frame sequences with V and J called. Part of the clones is not carried over; for the studies checked, unresolved V genes explain less than half of this, and the remainder is unexplained. This sample lists roughly 86,000 clones; under 85% were detected once. Jointly, the top ten make up around 2.1% of the sample. Sample: peripheral blood. The origin of the receptors is a woman in her seventies with acute or convalescent COVID-19.

This rearrangement joins TRBV7-9 to TRBJ2-5; 8 bases agree with TRBD2. The junction had 7 bases not matched to a gene; V was cut back by 4 bases and J by 3 bases. This CDR3 region has 15 residues. From germline, CDR1 is SEHNR and CDR2 FQNEAQ (reference sequence). CDR3 region: CASSSIAGLKETQYF. CDR3 DNA sequence: TGTGCCAGCAGCTCTATAGCGGGGCTGAAAGAGACCCAGTACTTC.

The chain joins TRBV5-8 to TRBJ2-7; the D gene is possibly TRBD2 (5 bases). The CDR3 is 12 residues long. V lost 1 base and J lost 9, with 11 bases in between. CDR1 and CDR2 from the germline V gene are SGHTS and YDEGEE. The CDR3 loop reads CASSLMAAGQYF. CDR3 sequence (DNA): TGTGCCAGCAGCTTGATGGCCGCGGGGCAGTACTTC. The variable domain in full, with the rest retrieved from reference TRBV5-8 and TRBJ2-7, is EAGVTQSPTHLIKTRGQQATLRCSPISGHTSVYWYQQALGLGLQFLLWYDEGEERNRGNFPPRFSGRQFPNYSSELNVNALELEDSALYLCASSLMAAGQYFGPGTRLTVT.

This clone has only a few counts. The chain joins TRBV24-1 to TRBJ2-2; maybe TRBD2 (5 bases). The CDR3 runs to 17 residues. Germline loops: CDR1 KGHDR, CDR2 SFDVKD. The ends were cut back, 0 bases at V and 4 bases at J, with 14 bases in the middle. Here the CDR3 DNA reads TGTGCCACCAGTGATTTGTTGGGGAGAGGTAGCACCGGGGAGCTGTTTTTT. Protein: CATSDLLGRGSTGELFF.

V usage is TRBV19 and J usage is TRBJ1-5; tentatively, D is TRBD1 (6 bases). V gave up 5 bases and J gave up 4 bases, with 12 bases separating them. CDR1 and CDR2 (germline): LNHDA, SQIVND (reference sequence). The CDR3 is made up of 14 amino acids. CDR3 sequence: CASSRQARNQPQHF. CDR3 bases: TGTGCCAGTAGTCGACAGGCTCGGAATCAGCCCCAGCATTTT.

This clone was counted only a few times. This chain links TRBV4-2 with TRBJ2-3, with a weak D call TRBD2 (5 bases). The V gene lost 5 bases and the J gene lost 2 bases, with 11 bases spanning the gap. The CDR3 length is 14 residues. Germline V CDR1 and CDR2: LGHNA, YNFKEQ. The CDR3 DNA sequence: TGTGCCAGCAGCGGAGGACGATTCACAGATACGCAGTATTTT. This translates into CASSGGRFTDTQYF.

The V gene is TRBV25-1, the J gene TRBJ1-3; possible D gene TRBD1, 5 bases. V was clipped by 7 bases and J by 4 bases, with 17 bases between them. Germline-derived CDR1 and CDR2 are MGHDK and SYGVNS. The CDR3 is 15 amino acids. CDR3 nucleotides: TGTGCCAGCAACGAAGGCGGGACGGCGGGAAACACCATATATTTT. Encoded protein: CASNEGGTAGNTIYF.

J is TRBJ2-5 and V is TRBV15; no definite D call. Germline CDR1 LNHNV, CDR2 YYDKDF (reference sequence). The CDR3 has 14 residues. V dropped 4 bases and J dropped 5 bases, with 14 bases sitting between them. The CDR3 region has the DNA TGTGCCACCAGCATGTTCGGATTGAGGGAGACCCAGTACTTC. Its translation: CATSMFGLRETQYF.

This sequence joins TRBV3-1 (or the pseudogene TRBV3-2) and TRBJ1-2; D may be TRBD1 (5 bases). The CDR3 runs to 13 residues. V was trimmed by 3 bases and J by 4 bases, leaving 9 bases between them. From germline, CDR1 is LGHDT and CDR2 YNNKEL (reference sequence). The CDR3, as DNA: TGTGCCAGCAGCCAGGGACTGGCCTATGGCTACACCTTC. Amino acids: CASSQGLAYGYTF.

The chain couples TRBV6-1 to TRBJ1-5; 10 bases map to TRBD1. From germline, CDR1 is MNHNS and CDR2 SASEGT. The CDR3 contains 19 residues. The V and J ends lost 0 bases and 7 bases, in that order; junction bases with no gene match: 15. This CDR3 reads CASSEAPSMPGQGLQPQHF. Here the CDR3 DNA reads TGTGCCAGCAGTGAAGCCCCGTCGATGCCGGGACAGGGGTTACAGCCCCAGCATTTT.

This chain joins TRBV6-5 and TRBJ1-2, with 7 bases aligning to TRBD1. The trim removed 4 bases at V and 4 bases at J, leaving 3 bases unmatched. Germline assignment: CDR1 MNHEY and CDR2 SVGAGI. This CDR3 is built from 13 residues. In nucleotides, the CDR3 is TGTGCCAGCAGTTTCACAGGGGCCTATGGCTACACCTTC. Protein: CASSFTGAYGYTF.

The V call is TRBV11-2, the J call TRBJ1-6; D possibly corresponds to TRBD1 (5 bases). The CDR3 runs 18 residues. The V gene's germline CDR1 is SGHAT and CDR2 FQNNGV. V was cut by 1 base and J by 1 base, with 14 bases left in between. CDR3 nucleotides: TGTGCCAGCAGCTTAGTTATCGGCAGGGTGTCCTATAATTCACCCCTCCACTTT. Residues: CASSLVIGRVSYNSPLHF.

The chain has TRBV15 and TRBJ2-1, with TRBD2 matching 11 bases. Germline V lookup: CDR1 LNHNV, CDR2 YYDKDF (reference sequence). This CDR3 spans 15 amino acids. Trimming took 2 bases from V and 5 from J; bases not matched to a gene: 2. The CDR3 DNA reads as TGTGCCACCAGCAGACCTAGCGGGGGGAACAATGAGCAGTTCTTC. This gives the protein CATSRPSGGNNEQFF.

This clone was observed once. The chain uses TRBV5-4 and TRBJ2-5, with 7 nucleotides matching TRBD1. Germline V gives CDR1 SGHNT, CDR2 YYREEE (reference sequence). Trimming took 4 bases from V and 5 from J; bases not matched to a gene: 8. The CDR3 spans 14 residues. The CDR3 region has the DNA TGTGCCAGCAGCCCGGGACAGTCTCGGGAGACCCAGTACTTC. Protein: CASSPGQSRETQYF.

The rearrangement uses TRBV13 and TRBJ2-1; D perhaps matches TRBD2 (6 bases). The length of the CDR3 is 14 residues. Germline lookup yields CDR1 PRHDT and CDR2 FYEKMQ (reference sequence). Trimming took off 5 bases at V and 7 bases at J, with 15 bases between the two ends. The CDR3 sequence: CASSKTRMGNEQFF. Here the CDR3 DNA reads TGTGCCAGCAGCAAGACTAGAATGGGTAATGAGCAGTTCTTC.

The chain joins TRBV3-1 (or the pseudogene TRBV3-2) to TRBJ2-7, with TRBD2 as a possible D gene (6 bases). Germline V gene sequence: CDR1 LGHDT, CDR2 YNNKEL (reference sequence). The CDR3 is 15 amino acids. The germline V and J ends were trimmed by 4 bases and 4 bases, with 17 bases remaining between them. CDR3 nucleotides: TGTGCCAGCAGCCTTGCTCCCGGGACTTATTACGAGCAGTACTTC. Its translation: CASSLAPGTYYEQYF.

CDR3 region: CASSLTGGEYEQYF. In nucleotides, the CDR3 is TGTGCCAGTAGTCTTACAGGGGGCGAGTACGAGCAGTACTTC. The chain recombines TRBV19 with TRBJ2-7, with 9 bases fitting TRBD1. This CDR3 has 14 residues. The germline V gene has CDR1 LNHDA and CDR2 SQIVND (reference sequence). Germline trimming cut 5 bases from V and 4 bases from J; bases unmatched to any gene: 6.

J is TRBJ1-4 and V is TRBV6-2 or TRBV6-3; TRBD1 might be the D (6 bases). Trimming pared 6 bases from V and 7 bases from J, leaving 15 bases between. The CDR3 has 14 amino acids. Germline V gives CDR1 MNHEY, CDR2 SVGEGT. This CDR3 reads CASSTGSSIEKLFF. The CDR3 coding sequence is TGTGCCAGCAGCACAGGGTCAAGTATTGAAAAACTGTTTTTT.

The J gene is TRBJ1-1, the V gene TRBV30; perhaps TRBD1 as D (5 bases). CDR1 and CDR2 (germline): GTSNPN, SVGIG (reference sequence). V lost 2 bases and J lost 0, with 10 bases in between. This CDR3 spans 14 amino acids. The CDR3 DNA sequence: TGTGCCTGGAGTTGGGGCGGGATGAACACTGAAGCTTTCTTT. This sequence encodes CAWSWGGMNTEAFF.

This rearrangement joins TRBV5-4 to TRBJ1-2; 9 bases are shared with TRBD1. Germline values: CDR1 SGHNT, CDR2 YYREEE (reference sequence). This CDR3 has 15 residues. V shed 2 bases and J 5 bases; nucleotides not matched to a gene: 7. The CDR3 region has the DNA TGTGCCAGCAGCTTTGGGACAGGGCCCAATTATGGCTACACCTTC. Translated, it gives CASSFGTGPNYGYTF.

The chain carries TRBV6-4 and TRBJ2-7; TRBD1 matches at 8 bases. Trimming removed 4 bases from V and 6 bases from J; junction bases left unmatched: 5. Per the germline V gene, CDR1 is MRHNA and CDR2 is SNTAGT. The CDR3 has 13 residues. CDR3 DNA: TGTGCCAGCAGTGTGGCAGGGGGCTTCGAGCAGTACTTC. Translation gives CASSVAGGFEQYF.

The V and J genes are TRBV9 and TRBJ1-1, with 11 nucleotides matching TRBD1. CDR3 length equals 15 residues. Looked up from germline, CDR1 is SGDLS and CDR2 is YYNGEE. The V segment lost 1 base and the J segment 4 bases; nucleotides outside the gene matches: 3. The CDR3 region is CASSVYGTGGTEAFF. CDR3 nucleotide sequence: TGTGCCAGCAGCGTATATGGGACAGGGGGCACTGAAGCTTTCTTT.

The chain recombines TRBV7-8 with TRBJ2-4; D may be TRBD1 (5 bases). Germline V gives CDR1 SGHVS, CDR2 FQNEAQ. The CDR3 loop spans 16 amino acids. The germline V and J ends were trimmed by 0 bases and 1 base, with 10 bases remaining between them. The CDR3 sequence: CASSLARVNAKNIQYF. The CDR3, as DNA: TGTGCCAGCAGCTTAGCCAGGGTGAACGCCAAAAACATTCAGTACTTC.

The V gene is TRBV7-6, the J gene TRBJ2-2; D is possibly TRBD2 (5 bases). V lost 2 bases, J lost 4 bases, and 17 bases lay in between. The germline CDR1 and CDR2 sequences are SGHVS and FNYEAQ. The CDR3 runs to 17 residues. The CDR3 coding sequence is TGTGCCAGCAGCTTAATGGTAACGGGAATTTCCACCGGGGAGCTGTTTTTT. Encoded protein: CASSLMVTGISTGELFF.

Written as DNA, the CDR3 is TGTGCCAGCGGGAGGCGAGCTGAAGAGACCCAGTACTTC. Its translation is CASGRRAEETQYF. V gene TRBV9 combines with J gene TRBJ2-5; D possibly corresponds to TRBD2 (6 bases). The CDR3 consists of 13 residues. The V end lost 7 bases, the J end lost 3 bases, and 13 bases lay between the germline ends. The germline V gene encodes CDR1 SGDLS and CDR2 YYNGEE.

The CDR3 DNA sequence: TGTGCCAGCAGCCAAGATAGTGGGACTAGCGGTAATACGCAGTATTTT. It encodes CASSQDSGTSGNTQYF. The V gene is TRBV3-1 (or the pseudogene TRBV3-2), the J gene TRBJ2-3, with 11 bases aligning to TRBD2. The V segment lost 0 bases and the J segment 7 bases; nucleotides outside the gene matches: 6. This CDR3 region has 16 residues. Germline CDR1 reads LGHDT; CDR2 reads YNNKEL (reference sequence).

The CDR3 loop is CASSLLNPGTAGYTF. CDR3 in DNA: TGTGCCAGCAGTCTCCTCAACCCCGGGACTGCTGGCTACACCTTC. The chain employs TRBV28 and TRBJ1-2; TRBD1 is a possible D gene (5 bases). The CDR3 runs 15 residues. From germline, CDR1 is MDHEN and CDR2 SYDVKM. With 5 bases removed from V and 7 bases from J, the gap between germline ends came to 20 bases.

This chain uses TRBV20-1 with TRBJ2-1; D is unresolved. The CDR3 has 10 residues. The V end was cut by 6 bases, the J end by 5 bases, with 5 bases between. Germline CDR1 and CDR2: DFQATT and SNEGSKA (reference sequence). CDR3 in DNA: TGCAGTGCCCGTAACAATGAGCAGTTCTTC. This encodes CSARNNEQFF.